This TCR beta chain was obtained from a study of blood T cells in healthy people across ages. Only a few counts were recorded for this clonotype. One end of the junction fails to match germline, which may point to a read error. Germline CDR1 reads DFQATT; CDR2 reads SNEGSKA (reference sequence). This CDR3 region has 17 residues. The use of a sample-barcoded 5' primer and a J-beta primer mix characterized a second PCR of about 7 to 12 cycles. Using its own MiXCR run on the 5' RACE reads, TCRdb lists one record per CDR3 protein. The sample lists roughly 700,000 distinct CDR3 sequences, roughly 49% occurring once. Peripheral blood from each donor was collected in a volume of 9.5 to 10 milliliters.

The sequenced sample was blood. This TCR was sampled from a woman aged 60 to 75 in good health. The chain couples TRBV20-1 to TRBJ1-2; D might be TRBD1 (6 bases). CDR3 bases: TGCAGTGTAGGAAAACAGGGCGCCACCGGGCCGAACTATGACTACACCTTC. Translated, it gives CSVGKQGATGPNYDYTF.